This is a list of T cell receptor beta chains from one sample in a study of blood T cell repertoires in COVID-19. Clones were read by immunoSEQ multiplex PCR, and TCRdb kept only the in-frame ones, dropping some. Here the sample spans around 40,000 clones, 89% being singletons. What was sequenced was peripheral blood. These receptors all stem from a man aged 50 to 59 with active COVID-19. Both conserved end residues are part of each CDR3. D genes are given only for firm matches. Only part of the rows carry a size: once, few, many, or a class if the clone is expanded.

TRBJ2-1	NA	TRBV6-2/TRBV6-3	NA	TGTGCCAGCAGTTACCCCCCCCCTTACAATGAGCAGTTCTTC	CASSYPPPYNEQFF
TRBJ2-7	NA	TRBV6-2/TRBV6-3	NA	TGTGCCAGCAGTCTTTACAACGAGCAGTACTTC	CASSLYNEQYF
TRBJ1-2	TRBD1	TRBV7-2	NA	TGTGCCAGCAGGCGTTCAGGGGGCGAACTACTTGGCTACACCTTC	CASRRSGGELLGYTF
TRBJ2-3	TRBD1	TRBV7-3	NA	TGTGCCAGCAGCTCAGGGGGCGCGGATACGCAGTATTTT	CASSSGGADTQYF
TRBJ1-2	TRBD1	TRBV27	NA	TGTGCCAGCAGTTTAACCCCGACAGGGCACGGAATGTATGGCTACACCTTC	CASSLTPTGHGMYGYTF
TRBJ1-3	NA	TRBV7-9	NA	TGTGCCAGCAGCTTAGGCGCGGGTGGGGGAAACACCATATATTTT	CASSLGAGGGNTIYF
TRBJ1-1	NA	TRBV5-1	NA	TGCGCCAGCAGCCCCGTCAGCCCAGGCGATGAAGCTTTCTTT	CASSPVSPGDEAFF
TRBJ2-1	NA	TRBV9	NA	TGTGCCAGCAGCGTAGGAGGCGCGGCTCACAATGAGCAGTTCTTC	CASSVGGAAHNEQFF
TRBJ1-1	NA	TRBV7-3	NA	TGTGCCAGCAGCTCCCAGGGTGCCACTGAAGCTTTCTTT	CASSSQGATEAFF
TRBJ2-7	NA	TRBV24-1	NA	TGTGCCACCAGTGAGGGCTCCGGGGACGAGCAGTACTTC	CATSEGSGDEQYF
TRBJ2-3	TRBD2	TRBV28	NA	TGTGCCAGCAGAACTAGCGCAACAGATACGCAGTATTTT	CASRTSATDTQYF
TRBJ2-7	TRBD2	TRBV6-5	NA	TGTGCCAGCATCAATAGCGGGAGCTACGAGCAGTACTTC	CASINSGSYEQYF
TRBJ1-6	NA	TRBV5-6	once	TGTGCCAGCAGCGTGGGGACAACTTCACCCCTCCACTTT	CASSVGTTSPLHF
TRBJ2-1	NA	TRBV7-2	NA	TGTGCCAGCAGCTTACGTGCGGGCCGGGCGGTCGACAATGAGCAGTTCTTC	CASSLRAGRAVDNEQFF
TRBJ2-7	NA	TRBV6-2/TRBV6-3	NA	TGTGCCAGCAGTTACTCCAACTACGAGCAGTACTTC	CASSYSNYEQYF
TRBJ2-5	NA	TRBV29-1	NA	TGCAGCGTTGAGGTAGTAGAGACCCAGTACTTC	CSVEVVETQYF
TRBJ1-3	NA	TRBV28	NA	TGTGCCAGCACCCTCCGGCCGGGGTTTGAAAACACCATATATTTT	CASTLRPGFENTIYF
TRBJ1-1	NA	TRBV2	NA	TGTGCCAGCAGTGAACAGGGATGGATCACTGAAGCTTTCTTT	CASSEQGWITEAFF
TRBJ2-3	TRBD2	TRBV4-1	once	TGCGCCAGCAGCCAGAGACTAGCGGGCACAGATACGCAGTATTTT	CASSQRLAGTDTQYF
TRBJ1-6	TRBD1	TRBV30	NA	TGTGCCTGGAACAGGGGCTATAATTCACCCCTCCACTTT	CAWNRGYNSPLHF
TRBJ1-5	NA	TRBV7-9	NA	TGTGCCAGCAGTTCCGGACTCAATCAGCCCCAGCATTTT	CASSSGLNQPQHF
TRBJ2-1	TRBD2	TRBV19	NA	TGTGCCAGTAGTATTTCGGCGGGAGTAGGCAATGAGCAGTTCTTC	CASSISAGVGNEQFF
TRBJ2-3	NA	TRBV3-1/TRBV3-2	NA	TGTGCCAGCAAGGGGTCAGATACGCAGTATTTT	CASKGSDTQYF
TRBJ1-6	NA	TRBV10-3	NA	TGTGCCATCAGTGAGTCGCGAAGCTCCTATAATTCACCCCTCCACTTT	CAISESRSSYNSPLHF
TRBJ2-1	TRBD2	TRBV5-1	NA	TGCGCCAGCAGCTTAGCGGGGTCCTACAATGAGCAGTTCTTC	CASSLAGSYNEQFF
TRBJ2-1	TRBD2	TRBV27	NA	TGTGCCAGCAGTTTACGTTGGGGCGGGAGCTCCTACAATGAGCAGTTCTTC	CASSLRWGGSSYNEQFF
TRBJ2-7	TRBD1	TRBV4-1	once	TGCGCCAGCAGCCAACGTAGTCCTGGGACAGGAGCCTACGAGCAGTACTTC	CASSQRSPGTGAYEQYF
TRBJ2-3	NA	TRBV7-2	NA	TGTGCCAGCAGCCCCCCGGTCCGCACAGATACGCAGTATTTT	CASSPPVRTDTQYF
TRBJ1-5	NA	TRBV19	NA	TGTGCCAGTAGGGAGGAGGGAACCATATACAATCAGCCCCAGCATTTT	CASREEGTIYNQPQHF
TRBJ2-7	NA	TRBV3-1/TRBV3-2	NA	TGTGCCAGCAGCCAAGGTACAGGCTACGAGCAGTACTTC	CASSQGTGYEQYF
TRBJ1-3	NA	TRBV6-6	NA	TGTGCCAGCAGTTACTCCGGGAGGGTATTGGACACCATATATTTT	CASSYSGRVLDTIYF
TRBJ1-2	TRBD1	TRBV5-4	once	TGTGCCAGCAGCTGGGACAGGGGTTATGGCTACACCTTC	CASSWDRGYGYTF
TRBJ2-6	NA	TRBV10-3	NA	TGTGCCATCAAAGGGACAGGGGCCAACGTCCTGACTTTC	CAIKGTGANVLTF
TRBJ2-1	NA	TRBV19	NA	TGTGCCAGCAGTCATGGGGGGACGTCCCTACATGAGCAGTTCTTC	CASSHGGTSLHEQFF
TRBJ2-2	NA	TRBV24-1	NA	TGTGCCACCAGGACAGAAAACACCGAGGAGCTGTTTTTT	CATRTENTEELFF
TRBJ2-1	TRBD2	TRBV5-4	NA	TGTGCCAGCAGCCCGGTTGGTAGCGGGAGCTCCTACAATGAGCAGTTCTTC	CASSPVGSGSSYNEQFF
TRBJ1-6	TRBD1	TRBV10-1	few	TGCGCCAGCAGTGACGGGACAGTTAATTCACCCCTCCACTTT	CASSDGTVNSPLHF
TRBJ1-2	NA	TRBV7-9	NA	TGTGCCAGCAGCTCCCCTAGGAGGGGCTACACCTTC	CASSSPRRGYTF
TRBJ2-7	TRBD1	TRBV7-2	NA	TGTGCCAGCAGCTTTCCTGGACAGGGGGCCTACGAGCAGTACTTC	CASSFPGQGAYEQYF
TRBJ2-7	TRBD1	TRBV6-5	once	TGTGCCAGCAGTTACACAGGGACAGGGACCTACGAGCAGTACTTC	CASSYTGTGTYEQYF
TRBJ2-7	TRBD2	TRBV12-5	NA	TGTGCTAGTGGTCCTCCCCGACTAGCGGGAGTCTACGAGCAGTACTTC	CASGPPRLAGVYEQYF
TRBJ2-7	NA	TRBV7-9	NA	TGTGCCAGCAGCCCGCACGGACTGGGAGGCGAGCAGTACTTC	CASSPHGLGGEQYF
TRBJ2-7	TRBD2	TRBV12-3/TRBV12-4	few	TGTGCCAGCAGAGGACTAGCGTCCTACGAGCAGTACTTC	CASRGLASYEQYF
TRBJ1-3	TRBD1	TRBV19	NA	TGTGCCAGTAGTATGGGGACAGGGATCGGAAACACCATATATTTT	CASSMGTGIGNTIYF
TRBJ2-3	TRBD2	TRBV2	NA	TGTGCCAGCAGCCTGGGGGGGAGGGGCACAGATACGCAGTATTTT	CASSLGGRGTDTQYF
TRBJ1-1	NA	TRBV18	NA	TGTGCCAGCTCATACCAGAATTCTAACACTGAAGCTTTCTTT	CASSYQNSNTEAFF
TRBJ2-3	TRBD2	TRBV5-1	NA	TGCGCCAGCAGCCCTGTTCTTTCTAGCGGGAGGGTTAGCACAGATACGCAGTATTTT	CASSPVLSSGRVSTDTQYF
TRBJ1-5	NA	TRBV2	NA	TGTGCCAGCAGTGAGGGACACAATCAGCCCCAGCATTTT	CASSEGHNQPQHF
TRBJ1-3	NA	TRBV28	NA	TGTGCCAGCAGTTTAACGGACAGTTTTTCTGGAAACACCATATATTTT	CASSLTDSFSGNTIYF